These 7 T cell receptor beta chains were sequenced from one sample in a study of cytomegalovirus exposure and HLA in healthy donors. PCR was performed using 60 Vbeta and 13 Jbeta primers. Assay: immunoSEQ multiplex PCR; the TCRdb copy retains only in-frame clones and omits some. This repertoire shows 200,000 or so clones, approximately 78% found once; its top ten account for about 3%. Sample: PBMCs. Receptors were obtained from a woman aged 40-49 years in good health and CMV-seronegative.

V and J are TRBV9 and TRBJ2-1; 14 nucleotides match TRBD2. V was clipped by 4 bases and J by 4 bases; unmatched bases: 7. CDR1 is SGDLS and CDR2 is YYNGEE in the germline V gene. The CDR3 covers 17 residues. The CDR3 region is CASSRGGTSGRYNEQFF. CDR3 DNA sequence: TGTGCCAGCAGCAGAGGGGGGACTAGCGGGAGATACAATGAGCAGTTCTTC.

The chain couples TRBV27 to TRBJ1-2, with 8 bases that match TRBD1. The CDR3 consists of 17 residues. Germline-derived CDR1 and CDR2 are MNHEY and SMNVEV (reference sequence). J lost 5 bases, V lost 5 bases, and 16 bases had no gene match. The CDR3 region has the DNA TGTGCCAGCAGTCCCACGGGGACAGGCCTGTGGGAGTATGGCTACACCTTC. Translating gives CASSPTGTGLWEYGYTF.

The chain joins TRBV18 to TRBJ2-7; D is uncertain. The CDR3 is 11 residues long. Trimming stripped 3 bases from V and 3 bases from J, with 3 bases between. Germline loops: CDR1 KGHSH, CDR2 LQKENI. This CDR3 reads CASSPNYEQYF. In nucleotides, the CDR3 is TGTGCCAGCTCACCTAACTACGAGCAGTACTTC.

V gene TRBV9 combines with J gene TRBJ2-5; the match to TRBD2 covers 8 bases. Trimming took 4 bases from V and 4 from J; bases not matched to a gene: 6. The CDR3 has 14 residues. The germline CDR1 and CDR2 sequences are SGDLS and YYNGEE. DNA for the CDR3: TGTGCCAGCAGCCTCGGACTAGCAGGAGAGACCCAGTACTTC. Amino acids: CASSLGLAGETQYF.

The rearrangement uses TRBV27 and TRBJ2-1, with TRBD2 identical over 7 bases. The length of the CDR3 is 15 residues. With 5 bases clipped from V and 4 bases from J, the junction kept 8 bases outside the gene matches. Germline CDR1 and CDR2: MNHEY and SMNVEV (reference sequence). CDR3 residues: CASSPGLGYYNEQFF. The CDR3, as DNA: TGTGCCAGCAGTCCTGGACTAGGATATTACAATGAGCAGTTCTTC.

The CDR3 DNA reads as TGTGCCAGTAGATCCCTAGCTAACCACTACGAGCAGTACTTC. Protein: CASRSLANHYEQYF. The rearrangement joins TRBV19 to TRBJ2-7, with D possibly matching TRBD2 (5 bases). The CDR3 loop spans 14 amino acids. Germline V gene sequence: CDR1 LNHDA, CDR2 SQIVND (reference sequence). V was cut by 6 bases and J by 3 bases, with 15 bases left in between.

The CDR3 DNA follows: TGCGCCAGCAGCCTTGAGCCGGGACTAGCTTCGGGCGAGCAGTACTTC. It specifies CASSLEPGLASGEQYF. The gene calls are TRBV4-1 and TRBJ2-7, with 9 bases identical to TRBD2. The V segment lost 4 bases and the J segment 6 bases; nucleotides outside the gene matches: 13. CDR1 MGHRA and CDR2 YSYEKL come from the germline V gene. This CDR3 spans 16 amino acids.